Listed below are T cell receptor beta chains from one sample, sequenced in a study of T-cell reconstitution after alpha-beta-depleted transplantation in children. One entry per CDR3 protein results from TCRdb running MiXCR on the PCR reads. This table has approximately 400,000 distinct CDR3 sequences, 15% to 20% appearing once. This specimen consisted of PBMCs, mostly from graft donor cells, obtained 360 days after TCRalphabeta/CD19-depleted stem cell transplant. These receptors were collected from a boy younger than two who had a stem cell transplant for Wiskott-Aldrich syndrome, so the T cells may come from the graft donor. Each CDR3 is given with its conserved first and last residue. Fields, in order: clone size, D gene, J gene, V gene, CDR3 protein, CDR3 DNA. The D gene is left open where the match is weak. Not all rows give a size; the values are once, few, many and, for expanded clones, a class.

size: few; D: -; J: TRBJ2-7; V: TRBV5-1; CDR3: CASSFQGHEQYF; DNA: TGCGCCAGCAGCTTCCAGGGCCACGAGCAGTACTTC
size: few; D: -; J: TRBJ2-5; V: TRBV27; CDR3: CASSRSSGVGTQYF; DNA: TGTGCCAGCAGTCGGAGTTCTGGCGTAGGGACCCAGTACTTC
size: -; D: TRBD1; J: TRBJ2-5; V: TRBV7-8; CDR3: CASSSLRWDRAETQYF; DNA: TGTGCCAGCAGCTCACTCCGCTGGGACAGGGCTGAGACCCAGTACTTC
size: few; D: -; J: TRBJ1-3; V: TRBV20-1; CDR3: CSASPLTSGNTIYF; DNA: TGCAGTGCTTCCCCACTCACCTCTGGAAACACCATATATTTT
size: few; D: -; J: TRBJ2-7; V: TRBV29-1; CDR3: CSVARVLGYEQYF; DNA: TGCAGCGTTGCCAGGGTTCTGGGCTACGAGCAGTACTTC
size: few; D: -; J: TRBJ2-7; V: TRBV11-2; CDR3: CASSPYYEQYF; DNA: TGTGCCAGCAGCCCTTACTACGAGCAGTACTTC
size: -; D: TRBD1; J: TRBJ2-3; V: TRBV12-3/TRBV12-4; CDR3: CASSSGTGEADTQYF; DNA: TGTGCCAGCAGCTCAGGGACAGGGGAGGCAGATACGCAGTATTTT
size: -; D: -; J: TRBJ2-7; V: TRBV12-3/TRBV12-4; CDR3: CASSLLGHPAF; DNA: TGTGCCAGCAGTTTACTTGGGCATCCCGCCTTC
size: -; D: -; J: TRBJ2-3; V: TRBV20-1; CDR3: CSARDAIQDRTDTQYF; DNA: TGCAGTGCTAGAGATGCGATCCAGGACCGCACAGATACGCAGTATTTT
size: -; D: -; J: TRBJ2-3; V: TRBV5-1; CDR3: CASSFPRGLSTDTQYF; DNA: TGCGCCAGCAGCTTCCCCCGGGGACTTTCCACAGATACGCAGTATTTT
size: few; D: -; J: TRBJ1-6; V: TRBV12-3/TRBV12-4; CDR3: CASSFGGSYSPLHF; DNA: TGTGCCAGCAGTTTTGGAGGGAGTTATTCACCCCTCCACTTT
size: -; D: TRBD2; J: TRBJ2-1; V: TRBV15; CDR3: CATSRDRIAGGRDEQFF; DNA: TGTGCCACCAGCAGAGATCGGATAGCGGGGGGGCGGGATGAGCAGTTCTTC
size: few; D: -; J: TRBJ2-5; V: TRBV11-2; CDR3: CASSFHRGVLGSPGTQYF; DNA: TGTGCCAGCAGCTTCCATCGGGGAGTTTTAGGCTCGCCTGGGACCCAGTACTTC
size: -; D: -; J: TRBJ1-5; V: TRBV2; CDR3: CASSEALTQPQHF; DNA: TGTGCCAGCAGTGAAGCGCTTACTCAGCCCCAGCATTTT
size: few; D: TRBD2; J: TRBJ2-3; V: TRBV7-2; CDR3: CASSQFGGLTDTQYF; DNA: TGTGCCAGCAGCCAATTCGGGGGGTTGACAGATACGCAGTATTTT
size: -; D: -; J: TRBJ2-5; V: TRBV6-6; CDR3: CASSTYKLIETQYF; DNA: TGTGCCAGCAGCACTTACAAGTTAATAGAGACCCAGTACTTC
size: -; D: TRBD1; J: TRBJ1-2; V: TRBV12-3/TRBV12-4; CDR3: CASSGDRVYGYTF; DNA: TGTGCCAGCAGTGGGGACAGAGTCTATGGCTACACCTTC
size: few; D: -; J: TRBJ1-1; V: TRBV6-5; CDR3: CASSYRRGNTEAFF; DNA: TGTGCCAGCAGTTACCGGCGAGGGAACACTGAAGCTTTCTTT
size: few; D: TRBD1; J: TRBJ2-7; V: TRBV5-1; CDR3: CASSLEDRAHQPSYEQYF; DNA: TGCGCCAGCAGCTTGGAGGACAGGGCCCATCAGCCTTCGTACGAGCAGTACTTC
size: -; D: -; J: TRBJ2-5; V: TRBV7-9; CDR3: CASRLDRFQETQYF; DNA: TGTGCCAGCAGACTTGACAGGTTCCAAGAGACCCAGTACTTC
size: few; D: -; J: TRBJ2-2; V: TRBV24-1; CDR3: CATSDPGRESSGELFF; DNA: TGTGCCACCAGTGACCCGGGCAGGGAGTCGTCCGGGGAGCTGTTTTTT
size: many; D: TRBD2; J: TRBJ2-3; V: TRBV12-3/TRBV12-4; CDR3: CASSFSGGRDTQYF; DNA: TGTGCCAGCAGTTTCAGCGGGGGCAGGGATACGCAGTATTTT
size: -; D: TRBD2; J: TRBJ2-5; V: TRBV4-3; CDR3: CASSQVGLLETQYF; DNA: TGCGCCAGCAGCCAAGTGGGACTACTAGAGACCCAGTACTTC
size: -; D: TRBD2; J: TRBJ2-1; V: TRBV9; CDR3: CASSVAGLGSYNEQFF; DNA: TGTGCCAGCAGCGTAGCGGGACTAGGCTCCTACAATGAGCAGTTCTTC
size: -; D: -; J: TRBJ2-3; V: TRBV7-9; CDR3: CASSILTRTQYF; DNA: TGTGCCAGCAGCATCCTCACGCGGACGCAGTATTTT
size: few; D: TRBD1; J: TRBJ2-7; V: TRBV11-2; CDR3: CASSTRTGGRPYEQYF; DNA: TGTGCCAGCAGCACCCGGACAGGGGGCCGTCCCTACGAGCAGTACTTC
size: few; D: TRBD1; J: TRBJ2-1; V: TRBV5-6; CDR3: CASSPRTGAYNEQFF; DNA: TGTGCCAGCAGCCCCCGGACAGGGGCCTACAATGAGCAGTTCTTC
size: -; D: -; J: TRBJ1-1; V: TRBV5-1; CDR3: CASSGLPNTEAFF; DNA: TGCGCCAGTTCGGGACTCCCGAACACTGAAGCTTTCTTT
size: -; D: TRBD2; J: TRBJ2-7; V: TRBV10-3; CDR3: CAISESRTSSEQYF; DNA: TGTGCCATCAGTGAGTCCCGGACTAGCAGCGAGCAGTACTTC
size: -; D: TRBD2; J: TRBJ2-2; V: TRBV20-1; CDR3: CSASPTSGPSVELFF; DNA: TGCAGTGCTAGCCCGACTAGCGGACCGTCCGTGGAGCTGTTTTTT
size: -; D: -; J: TRBJ1-1; V: TRBV20-1; CDR3: CSARGRGREAFF; DNA: TGCAGTGCTAGAGGAAGGGGACGGGAAGCTTTCTTT
size: few; D: -; J: TRBJ2-7; V: TRBV18; CDR3: CASSPRKWPPGPYEQYF; DNA: TGTGCCAGCTCACCTCGGAAGTGGCCCCCGGGGCCCTACGAGCAGTACTTC
size: many; D: TRBD1; J: TRBJ2-1; V: TRBV12-3/TRBV12-4; CDR3: CASSFRQGYNEQFF; DNA: TGTGCCAGCAGTTTTAGACAGGGGTACAATGAGCAGTTCTTC
size: few; D: -; J: TRBJ1-1; V: TRBV5-5; CDR3: CASSLVSLTEAFF; DNA: TGTGCCAGCAGCTTAGTTTCCCTTACTGAAGCTTTCTTT
size: -; D: -; J: TRBJ2-6; V: TRBV10-3; CDR3: CAARDLRANVLTF; DNA: TGTGCCGCCAGGGACCTCAGGGCCAACGTCCTGACTTTC
size: -; D: -; J: TRBJ1-5; V: TRBV10-2; CDR3: CASSSRGNSNQPQHF; DNA: TGCGCCAGCAGTTCGAGGGGGAATAGCAATCAGCCCCAGCATTTT
size: few; D: -; J: TRBJ2-7; V: TRBV5-1; CDR3: CASSIGSLAEQYF; DNA: TGCGCCAGCAGCATCGGGTCTTTGGCAGAGCAGTACTTC
size: -; D: -; J: TRBJ2-5; V: TRBV19; CDR3: CASSRQRRLQGGTQYF; DNA: TGTGCCAGTAGTAGACAGCGAAGATTGCAGGGTGGGACCCAGTACTTC
size: few; D: TRBD2; J: TRBJ2-7; V: TRBV7-2; CDR3: CASSNSRGAYEQYF; DNA: TGTGCCAGCAGCAACAGTCGGGGGGCCTACGAGCAGTACTTC
size: few; D: -; J: TRBJ1-4; V: TRBV20-1; CDR3: CSARRQANEKLFF; DNA: TGCAGTGCTAGACGACAGGCTAATGAAAAACTGTTTTTT
size: few; D: TRBD1; J: TRBJ2-3; V: TRBV24-1; CDR3: CATSDLGQGSDTQYF; DNA: TGTGCCACCAGTGATTTGGGACAGGGCTCAGATACGCAGTATTTT
size: -; D: -; J: TRBJ1-1; V: TRBV29-1; CDR3: CSVEHFNRNTEAFF; DNA: TGCAGCGTTGAACATTTTAATCGGAACACTGAAGCTTTCTTT
size: -; D: TRBD2; J: TRBJ2-1; V: TRBV14; CDR3: CASSQKDGKREKQFF; DNA: TGTGCCAGCAGCCAAAAGGATGGAAAGCGGGAGAAGCAGTTCTTC
size: -; D: -; J: TRBJ1-6; V: TRBV7-9; CDR3: CASSLRIMSSPLHF; DNA: TGTGCCAGCAGCTTACGCATTATGAGTTCACCCCTCCACTTT
size: -; D: -; J: TRBJ1-2; V: TRBV18; CDR3: CASSPRSPYGYTF; DNA: TGTGCCAGCTCACCAAGGTCACCGTATGGCTACACCTTC
size: few; D: TRBD2; J: TRBJ2-7; V: TRBV7-9; CDR3: CASSPGLAGSRYEQYF; DNA: TGTGCCAGCAGTCCCGGACTAGCGGGATCCCGGTACGAGCAGTACTTC
size: many; D: -; J: TRBJ2-1; V: TRBV20-1; CDR3: CSARDHSGGAREQFF; DNA: TGCAGTGCTAGAGATCATAGTGGGGGGGCTCGGGAGCAGTTCTTC
size: few; D: TRBD2; J: TRBJ2-1; V: TRBV20-1; CDR3: CSASGGRAFSQFF; DNA: TGCAGTGCAAGCGGCGGGAGGGCCTTTTCGCAGTTCTTC